This T cell receptor beta chain was identified in a study of T cells after yellow fever vaccination. Study details: SMART-Seq v4 Ultra Low Input prepared the low-cell-number fractions.

For TCR, cDNA came from 5'RACE template switching, which added a universal primer site and UMIs. TCRdb re-derived calls from the 5' RACE reads in MiXCR, one entry per CDR3 protein. Among around 600,000 distinct CDR3 sequences, 9% to 15% were seen once, and the ten largest hold just under 15%. Study observations and caveats: A minor fraction of clonotypes spanned both CD4 and CD8 compartments. Reappearance after the booster was seen for most primary-vaccination clones, at 95% to 97% CD4 and 80% to 90% CD8.

In this sample, this clonotype turned up a few times. The antigen is not known. This receptor was identified in a man aged 25 to 40 who received the YFV17D yellow fever vaccine. Sequenced here: PBMCs, sampled on the day of the yellow fever booster vaccination.

The CDR3 spells CASSPGDGEQYF. In DNA, the CDR3 is TGTGCCAGCAGCCCAGGGGATGGGGAGCAGTACTTC. This chain connects TRBV5-6 to TRBJ2-7; possibly TRBD1 for D (6 bases). The V and J ends lost 4 bases and 7 bases respectively, with 12 bases between them. The CDR3 runs 12 residues. Germline V gives CDR1 SGHDT, CDR2 YYEEEE.